This T cell receptor (beta chain) was recovered during a study of blood T cell repertoires in COVID-19. The CDR3 consists of 14 residues. Trimming pared 7 bases from V and 3 bases from J, leaving 15 bases between. The germline CDR1 and CDR2 sequences are KGHDR and SFDVKD. TCRdb's table, derived via immunoSEQ multiplex PCR, lists solely in-frame clones and lacks some. This table has approximately 200,000 clones, over 80% appearing once. Material for sequencing was PBMCs or T cells enriched from blood (not recorded which). This TCR was sampled from a woman in her thirties who had been exposed to COVID-19. The chain joins TRBV24-1 to TRBJ2-7; D might be TRBD1 (7 bases). The DNA of the CDR3 is TGTGCCACCAGCCCAGGGGGGCCCCACTACGAGCAGTACTTC. Translating gives CATSPGGPHYEQYF.